This TCR beta chain was retrieved from a study of cytomegalovirus exposure and HLA in healthy donors. Background on the study: The use of the same platform for the 100 to 150 validation repertoires and the 600 to 700 first-cohort repertoires was reported by a later analysis.

Study-wide results and limits: It was about 150 TCR beta chains that were listed as cytomegalovirus-associated. The authors confirmed in vitro that a few CMV-associated chains were specific for CMV antigens.

It was the roughly 130-subject validation cohort, separate from the roughly 700-subject first cohort, to which the donors belonged. The assay was immunoSEQ multiplex PCR, and TCRdb's table has in-frame clones only and misses some. The data contain some 130,000 clones, approximately 84% of them seen just once; the ten biggest clones take up 25% to 30%. The germline CDR1 and CDR2 sequences are SGHVS and FQNEAQ. The CDR3 consists of 15 residues. The ends were cut back, 3 bases at V and 4 bases at J, with 15 bases in the middle. Concerning this clone itself: The antigen is undetermined.

The sequence came from a young man in good health and CMV-seropositive. The rearrangement joins TRBV7-8 to TRBJ1-2, with TRBD1 as a possible D gene (6 bases). Sequencing was performed on PBMCs. CDR3 DNA: TGTGCCAGCAGCTTGGGAAGGACAGCCACCTATGGCTACACCTTC. Its protein product is CASSLGRTATYGYTF. The full variable domain, its missing parts supplied by reference TRBV7-8 and TRBJ1-2, is GAGVSQSPRYKVAKRGQDVALRCDPISGHVSLFWYQQALGQGPEFLTYFQNEAQLDKSGLPSDRFFAERPEGSVSTLKIQRTQQEDSAVYLCASSLGRTATYGYTFGSGTRLTVV.